The 17 T cell receptor beta chains given below trace back to one sample, sequenced in a study of beta chain features in type 1 diabetes. The isolated RNA, all of it, was reverse transcribed, so expressed TCRB transcripts were what got sequenced. Repertoires were generated with immunoSEQ multiplex PCR, while TCRdb's copy carries only in-frame clones and drops some. Of over 700,000 clones listed, about a sixth are singletons. What was sequenced was naive CD4+ T cells from blood. The receptors were gathered from a woman in her late teens or twenties in good health.

The chain couples TRBV7-3 to TRBJ2-1; 10 bases are a match to TRBD2. CDR3 length: 15 residues. In germline, CDR1 is SGHTA, CDR2 FQGTGA. The V and J ends lost 5 bases and 2 bases, in that order; junction bases with no gene match: 3. As DNA, the CDR3 is TGTGCCAGCAGCAGAGGACTAGCGGCCTACAATGAGCAGTTCTTC. Its protein product is CASSRGLAAYNEQFF. The full variable domain, completed using reference TRBV7-3 and TRBJ2-1, is GAGVSQTPSNKVTEKGKYVELRCDPISGHTALYWYRQSLGQGPEFLIYFQGTGAADDSGLPNDRFFAVRPEGSVSTLKIQRTERGDSAVYLCASSRGLAAYNEQFFGPGTRLTVL.

This clone occurred a few times. This chain joins TRBV15 and TRBJ2-1; D unresolved. From germline, CDR1 is LNHNV and CDR2 YYDKDF (reference sequence). This CDR3 region has 12 residues. The germline V and J ends were trimmed by 5 bases and 5 bases, with 7 bases remaining between them. The CDR3 here is CATSYRNNEQFF. The CDR3 DNA reads as TGTGCCACCAGCTACCGGAACAATGAGCAGTTCTTC.

The genes are TRBV9 and TRBJ2-1; 13 nucleotides align to TRBD2. The J segment lost 5 bases and the V segment lost 4 bases, leaving 3 bases of the junction unmatched. CDR1 SGDLS and CDR2 YYNGEE come from the germline V gene. This CDR3 contains 15 residues. The CDR3 DNA reads as TGTGCCAGCAGCTCCGGGACTAGCGGGAACAATGAGCAGTTCTTC. Amino acid sequence: CASSSGTSGNNEQFF.

This rearrangement joins TRBV25-1 to TRBJ1-2, with TRBD1 as a possible D gene (6 bases). The V gene's germline CDR1 is MGHDK and CDR2 SYGVNS. V was trimmed by 3 bases and J by 0 bases, leaving 11 bases between them. There are 15 residues in the CDR3. The CDR3 loop reads CASSDPTGANYGYTF. In DNA form, the CDR3 reads TGTGCCAGCAGTGACCCGACAGGCGCTAACTATGGCTACACCTTC.

This clone was seen only a few times. The chain couples TRBV5-6 to TRBJ1-4, with unresolved D. This CDR3 is 13 amino acids long. Trimming took off 1 base at V and 5 bases at J, with 6 bases between the two ends. In germline, CDR1 is SGHDT, CDR2 YYEEEE. The CDR3 DNA sequence: TGTGCCAGCAGCTTGCCCACGAATGAAAAACTGTTTTTT. Translated, it gives CASSLPTNEKLFF.

The chain couples TRBV5-1 to TRBJ2-5; 9 nucleotides match TRBD1. Germline V lookup: CDR1 SGHRS, CDR2 YFSETQ. Trimming at V came to 4 bases and at J to 4 bases, leaving 14 bases not matched to a gene. This CDR3 spans 17 amino acids. The CDR3: CASSRRVGTGLGETQYF. In DNA, the CDR3 is TGCGCCAGCAGCAGGAGGGTGGGGACAGGGCTTGGAGAGACCCAGTACTTC.

This clone was detected only a few times. The chain employs TRBV19 and TRBJ2-7; 8 bases match TRBD1. Trimming at V came to 5 bases and at J to 4 bases, leaving 4 bases not matched to a gene. The germline CDR1 and CDR2 sequences are LNHDA and SQIVND (reference sequence). There are 13 residues in the CDR3. The CDR3, as DNA: TGTGCCAGTAGTTGGGACAGGACTTACGAGCAGTACTTC. Translated, it gives CASSWDRTYEQYF.

The rearrangement uses TRBV19 and TRBJ2-2, with 8 bases aligning to TRBD2. CDR1 and CDR2 (germline): LNHDA, SQIVND (reference sequence). V shed 4 bases and J 3 bases; nucleotides not matched to a gene: 4. CDR3 size: 15 residues. CDR3 nucleotide sequence: TGTGCCAGTAGTAGCGGGAGGACTCACACCGGGGAGCTGTTTTTT. This encodes CASSSGRTHTGELFF.

This clone was found a few times. The rearrangement uses TRBV11-2 and TRBJ2-6; D is uncertain. CDR1 and CDR2 from the germline V gene are SGHAT and FQNNGV. Trimming shortened V by 1 base and J by 0 bases, and 4 bases separated the two germline ends. The CDR3 sequence is 15 residues long. CDR3 region: CASSLGDSGANVLTF. The CDR3 DNA is TGTGCCAGCAGCTTAGGGGACTCTGGGGCCAACGTCCTGACTTTC.

The J gene is TRBJ2-2, the V gene TRBV18; TRBD2 might be the D (5 bases). Trimming removed 4 bases from V and 4 bases from J, with 16 bases in between. There are 16 residues in the CDR3. Germline CDR1 and CDR2: KGHSH and LQKENI. CDR3 loop: CASSQSSGIRTGELFF. In nucleotides, the CDR3 is TGTGCCAGCTCACAATCCTCCGGGATCCGCACCGGGGAGCTGTTTTTT.

The chain couples TRBV5-6 to TRBJ1-2, with TRBD1 identical over 8 bases. Germline trimming cut 4 bases from V and 4 bases from J; bases unmatched to any gene: 9. Germline values: CDR1 SGHDT, CDR2 YYEEEE. CDR3 length: 15 amino acids. Written as DNA, the CDR3 is TGTGCCAGCAGCCCGTTGACAGGGGCTAGCTATGGCTACACCTTC. Translated, it gives CASSPLTGASYGYTF.

The sample holds a few counts of this clone. This chain connects TRBV7-2 to TRBJ2-7, with D perhaps matching TRBD2 (6 bases). This CDR3 region has 13 residues. Germline CDR1 reads SGHTA; CDR2 reads FQGNSA. Deletions cut 8 bases from V and 5 bases from J, with 16 bases between. The CDR3 DNA is TGTGCCAGCTCCTACGGGACTTACAACGAGCAGTACTTC. It is translated as CASSYGTYNEQYF. Full variable domain (missing parts from reference TRBV7-2 and TRBJ2-7): GAGVSQSPSNKVTEKGKDVELRCDPISGHTALYWYRQSLGQGLEFLIYFQGNSAPDKSGLPSDRFSAERTGGSVSTLTIQRTQQEDSAVYLCASSYGTYNEQYFGPGTRLTVT.

J is TRBJ2-3 and V is TRBV5-1, with 12 bases aligning to TRBD2. From germline, CDR1 is SGHRS and CDR2 YFSETQ. The CDR3 has 17 amino acids. The trim removed 0 bases at V and 3 bases at J, leaving 5 bases unmatched. The CDR3 DNA reads as TGCGCCAGCAGCTTGGGCCCCGGGACTAGCGGGACAGATACGCAGTATTTT. It specifies CASSLGPGTSGTDTQYF.

There are a few counts of this clone. The chain joins TRBV27 to TRBJ2-2; weak D call: TRBD2 (7 bases). The CDR3 totals 15 residues. Trimming took off 3 bases at V and 5 bases at J, with 13 bases between the two ends. The V gene's germline CDR1 is MNHEY and CDR2 SMNVEV (reference sequence). The CDR3 protein is CASSFDRGATGELFF. DNA for the CDR3: TGTGCCAGCAGTTTTGATCGGGGGGCGACCGGGGAGCTGTTTTTT.

The V and J genes are TRBV18 and TRBJ2-5, with 7 bases fitting TRBD1. CDR3 length: 12 amino acids. Trimming removed 8 bases from V and 1 base from J; junction bases left unmatched: 1. Germline CDR1 reads KGHSH; CDR2 reads LQKENI. The CDR3 spells CASRTGQETQYF. DNA for the CDR3: TGTGCCAGCAGGACAGGCCAAGAGACCCAGTACTTC.

The sample holds a few counts of this clone. The chain links TRBV9 to TRBJ2-1; D unresolved. Germline V gene lookup returns CDR1 SGDLS and CDR2 YYNGEE. V lost 0 bases to trimming and J lost 0 bases, with 10 bases between them. There are 16 residues in the CDR3. The chain's CDR3 is CASSVDPGTSYNEQFF. The CDR3 DNA sequence: TGTGCCAGCAGCGTAGACCCGGGTACCTCCTACAATGAGCAGTTCTTC. Variable domain in full (rest from reference TRBV9 and TRBJ2-1): DSGVTQTPKHLITATGQRVTLRCSPRSGDLSVYWYQQSLDQGLQFLIQYYNGEERAKGNILERFSAQQFPDLHSELNLSSLELGDSALYFCASSVDPGTSYNEQFFGPGTRLTVL.

The rearrangement joins TRBV4-1 to TRBJ2-2, with 10 bases aligning to TRBD2. With 0 bases clipped from V and 4 bases from J, the junction kept 17 bases outside the gene matches. The CDR3 contains 21 residues. Germline V gene sequence: CDR1 MGHRA, CDR2 YSYEKL. The CDR3 sequence is CASSQETQASGSFFGTGELFF. The CDR3 DNA is TGCGCCAGCAGCCAAGAAACTCAGGCTAGCGGGAGTTTCTTTGGCACCGGGGAGCTGTTTTTT.